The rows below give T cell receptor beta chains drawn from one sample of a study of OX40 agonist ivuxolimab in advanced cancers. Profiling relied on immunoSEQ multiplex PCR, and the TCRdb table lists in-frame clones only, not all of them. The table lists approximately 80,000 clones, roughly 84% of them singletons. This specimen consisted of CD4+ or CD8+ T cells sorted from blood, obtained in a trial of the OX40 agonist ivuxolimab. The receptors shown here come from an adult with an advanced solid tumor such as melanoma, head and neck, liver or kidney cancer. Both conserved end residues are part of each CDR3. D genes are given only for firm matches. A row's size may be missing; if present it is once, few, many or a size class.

TGTGCCAGCAGTGGGGAGAAGGGGATGAACACTGAAGCTTTCTTT	CASSGEKGMNTEAFF	TRBJ1-1	NA	NA	TRBV2	15
TGTGCCAGCAGCCGCGGACTAGCGGCAACCCGCACAGATACGCAGTATTTT	CASSRGLAATRTDTQYF	TRBJ2-3	NA	TRBD2	TRBV7-2	17
TGTGCCAGTAGTATAGGGTTTGGCAATCAGCCCCAGCATTTT	CASSIGFGNQPQHF	TRBJ1-5	few	NA	TRBV19	14
TGTGCCAGCTCACCTGTTAACGGTGAAGCTTTCTTT	CASSPVNGEAFF	TRBJ1-1	few	NA	TRBV18	12
TGTGCCAGATCACGCCGGGGACGGGGAACCTACGAGCAGTACTTC	CARSRRGRGTYEQYF	TRBJ2-7	few	NA	TRBV21-1	15
TGTGCCAGCAGCTTAGAGCTAGCGCTTAGCTCCTACAATGAGCAGTTCTTC	CASSLELALSSYNEQFF	TRBJ2-1	NA	NA	TRBV7-2	17
TGTGCCAGCAGCACTCTCGCAGTCACAGATACGCAGTATTTT	CASSTLAVTDTQYF	TRBJ2-3	NA	NA	TRBV7-2	14
TGTGCCAGCAGTTTAGAAGGAGTTCAAGATACGCAGTATTTT	CASSLEGVQDTQYF	TRBJ2-3	few	NA	TRBV27	14
TGCGCCAGCAGCTTGGCCTTGGGGAGCGGGGAGCTGTTTTTT	CASSLALGSGELFF	TRBJ2-2	NA	NA	TRBV5-1	14
TGTGCCAGCAGCTTGGCGACTCCTGAAGCTTTCTTT	CASSLATPEAFF	TRBJ1-1	NA	NA	TRBV7-9	12
TGTGCCAGCTCACCACCGTCGAACACCGGGGAGCTGTTTTTT	CASSPPSNTGELFF	TRBJ2-2	NA	NA	TRBV18	14